A few counts support the clone carrying this T cell receptor beta chain. As yet, its antigen is unknown. These data belong to a study of cytomegalovirus exposure and HLA in healthy donors. About the research overall: Of the donors genotyped, approximately 410 in all, 80% to 85% fell in the Caucasian-associated ancestry cluster. Study-wide findings and caveats: Being indistinguishable, some V segments were excluded, TRBV6-2 and TRBV6-3 among them.

The PCR ran on 60 Vbeta and 13 Jbeta primers. In the original processing: Approximately 11 million of the roughly 77 million unique TCR beta chains counted in a later analysis were shared. The table came from immunoSEQ multiplex PCR; TCRdb's copy has only in-frame clones and leaves some out. That table supplies the V and J calls and clone size; D and trimming were determined from the DNA. The sample has a few hundred thousand clones; 80% to 95% are singletons. Germline CDR1 reads DFQATT; CDR2 reads SNEGSKA (reference sequence). The CDR3 runs to 11 residues. V lost 2 bases and J 4 bases, leaving 5 bases between the germline ends.

The V and J genes are TRBV20-1 and TRBJ2-5, with no clear D. The sequenced sample was PBMCs. This clonotype originated in a girl aged 2-10 years in good health and CMV-seronegative. CDR3 region: CSARNGETQYF. In nucleotides, the CDR3 is TGCAGTGCTAGAAACGGAGAGACCCAGTACTTC.